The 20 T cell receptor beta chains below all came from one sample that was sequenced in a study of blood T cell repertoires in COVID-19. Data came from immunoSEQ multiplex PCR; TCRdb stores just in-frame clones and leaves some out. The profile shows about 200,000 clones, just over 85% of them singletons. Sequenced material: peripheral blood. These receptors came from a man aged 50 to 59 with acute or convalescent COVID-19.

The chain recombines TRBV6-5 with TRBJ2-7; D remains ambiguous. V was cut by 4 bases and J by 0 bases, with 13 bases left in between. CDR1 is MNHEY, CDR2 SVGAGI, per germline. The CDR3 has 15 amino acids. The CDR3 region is CASSSPEHGSYEQYF. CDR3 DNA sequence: TGTGCCAGCAGTTCCCCTGAGCACGGCTCCTACGAGCAGTACTTC.

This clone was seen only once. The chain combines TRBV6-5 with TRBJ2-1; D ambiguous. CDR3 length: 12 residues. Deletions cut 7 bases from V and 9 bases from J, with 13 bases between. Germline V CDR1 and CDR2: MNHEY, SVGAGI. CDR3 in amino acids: CASTTGSREQFF. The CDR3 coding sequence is TGTGCCAGCACCACTGGTAGCCGTGAGCAGTTCTTC.

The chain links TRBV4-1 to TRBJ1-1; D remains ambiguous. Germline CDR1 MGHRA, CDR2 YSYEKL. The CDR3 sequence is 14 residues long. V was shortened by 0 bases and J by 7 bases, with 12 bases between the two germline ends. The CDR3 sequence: CASSQDGYAGEAFF. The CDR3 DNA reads TGCGCCAGCAGCCAAGACGGGTACGCCGGTGAAGCTTTCTTT.

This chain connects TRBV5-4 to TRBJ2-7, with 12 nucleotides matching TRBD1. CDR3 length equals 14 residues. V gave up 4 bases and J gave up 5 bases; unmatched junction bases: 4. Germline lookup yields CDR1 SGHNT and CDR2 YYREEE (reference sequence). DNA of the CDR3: TGTGCCAGCAGCCCAGGGACAGGGGGCCACGAGCAGTACTTC. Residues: CASSPGTGGHEQYF. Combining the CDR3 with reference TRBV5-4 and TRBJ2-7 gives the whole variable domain ETGVTQSPTHLIKTRGQQVTLRCSSQSGHNTVSWYQQALGQGPQFIFQYYREEENGRGNFPPRFSGLQFPNYSSELNVNALELDDSALYLCASSPGTGGHEQYFGPGTRLTVT.

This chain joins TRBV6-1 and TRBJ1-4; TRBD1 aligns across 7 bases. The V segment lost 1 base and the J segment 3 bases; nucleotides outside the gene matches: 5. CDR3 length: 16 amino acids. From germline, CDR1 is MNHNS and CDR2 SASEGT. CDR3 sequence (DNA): TGTGCCAGCAGTGAAGGGACAGGTGTACCTAATGAAAAACTGTTTTTT. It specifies CASSEGTGVPNEKLFF.

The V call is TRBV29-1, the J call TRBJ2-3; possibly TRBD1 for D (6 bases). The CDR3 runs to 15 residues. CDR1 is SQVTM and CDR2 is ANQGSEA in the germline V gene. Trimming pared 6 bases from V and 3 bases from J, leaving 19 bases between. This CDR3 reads CSVTRRGGETDTQYF. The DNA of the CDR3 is TGCAGCGTAACTAGGCGAGGGGGTGAGACAGATACGCAGTATTTT.

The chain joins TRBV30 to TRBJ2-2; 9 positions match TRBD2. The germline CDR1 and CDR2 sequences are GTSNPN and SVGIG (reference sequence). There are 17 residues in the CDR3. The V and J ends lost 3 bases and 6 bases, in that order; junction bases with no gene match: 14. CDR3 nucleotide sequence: TGTGCCTGGAGAAGCCCAGCGGGGGGCCCCCGTCCCGGGGAGCTGTTTTTT. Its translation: CAWRSPAGGPRPGELFF.

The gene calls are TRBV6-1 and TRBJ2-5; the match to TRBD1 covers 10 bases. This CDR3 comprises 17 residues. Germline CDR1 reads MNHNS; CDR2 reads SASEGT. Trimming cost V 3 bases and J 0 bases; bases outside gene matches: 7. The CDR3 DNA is TGTGCCAGCAGTGATAACAAGGGACAGGGGCACCAAGAGACCCAGTACTTC. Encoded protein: CASSDNKGQGHQETQYF.

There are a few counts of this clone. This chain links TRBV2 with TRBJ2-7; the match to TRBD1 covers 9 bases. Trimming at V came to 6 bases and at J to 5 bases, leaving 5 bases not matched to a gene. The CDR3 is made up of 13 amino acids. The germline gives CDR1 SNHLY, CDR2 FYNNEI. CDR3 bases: TGTGCCAGCAGCCGGGACAGGGACCACGAGCAGTACTTC. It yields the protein CASSRDRDHEQYF. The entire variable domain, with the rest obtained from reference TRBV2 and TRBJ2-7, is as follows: EPEVTQTPSHQVTQMGQEVILRCVPISNHLYFYWYRQILGQKVEFLVSFYNNEISEKSEIFDDQFSVERPDGSNFTLKIRSTKLEDSAMYFCASSRDRDHEQYFGPGTRLTVT.

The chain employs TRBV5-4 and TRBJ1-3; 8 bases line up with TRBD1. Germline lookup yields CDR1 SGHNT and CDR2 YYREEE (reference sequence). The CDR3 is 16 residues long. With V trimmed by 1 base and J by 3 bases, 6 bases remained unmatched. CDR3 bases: TGTGCCAGCAGCTTGCCAGGGGGCTTAGGTGGAAACACCATATATTTT. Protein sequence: CASSLPGGLGGNTIYF.

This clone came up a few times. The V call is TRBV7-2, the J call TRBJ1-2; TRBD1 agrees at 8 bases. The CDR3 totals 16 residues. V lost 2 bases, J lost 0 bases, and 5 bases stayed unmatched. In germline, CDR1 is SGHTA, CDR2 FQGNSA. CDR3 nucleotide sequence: TGTGCCAGCAGCTTAACGGGGGGACAGGCTAACTATGGCTACACCTTC. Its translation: CASSLTGGQANYGYTF.

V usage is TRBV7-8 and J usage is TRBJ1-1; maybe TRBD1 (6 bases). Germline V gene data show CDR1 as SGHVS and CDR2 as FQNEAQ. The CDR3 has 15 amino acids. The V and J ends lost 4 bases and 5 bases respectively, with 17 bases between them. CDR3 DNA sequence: TGTGCCAGCAGCTCTCCATCCAGGGGTGGGACTGAAGCTTTCTTT. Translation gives CASSSPSRGGTEAFF.

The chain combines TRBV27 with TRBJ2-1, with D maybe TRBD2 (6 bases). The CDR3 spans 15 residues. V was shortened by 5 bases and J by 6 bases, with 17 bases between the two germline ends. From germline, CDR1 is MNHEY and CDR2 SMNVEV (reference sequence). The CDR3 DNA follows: TGTGCCAGCAGTACCGGGATAGGGAGGAGCAATGAGCAGTTCTTC. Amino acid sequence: CASSTGIGRSNEQFF.

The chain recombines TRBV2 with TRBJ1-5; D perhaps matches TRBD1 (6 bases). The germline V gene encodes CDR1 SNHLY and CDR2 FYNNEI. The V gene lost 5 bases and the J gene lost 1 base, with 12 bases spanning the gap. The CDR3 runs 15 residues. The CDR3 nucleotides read TGTGCCAGCAGTCCACAGGGAACGAGCAATCAGCCCCAGCATTTT. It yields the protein CASSPQGTSNQPQHF.

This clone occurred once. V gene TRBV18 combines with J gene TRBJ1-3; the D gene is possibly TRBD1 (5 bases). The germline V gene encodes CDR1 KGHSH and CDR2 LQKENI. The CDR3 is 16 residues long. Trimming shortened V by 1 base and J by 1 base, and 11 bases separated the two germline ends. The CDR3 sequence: CASSPLRGYSGNTIYF. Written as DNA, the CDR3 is TGTGCCAGCTCACCACTTAGGGGCTATTCTGGAAACACCATATATTTT.

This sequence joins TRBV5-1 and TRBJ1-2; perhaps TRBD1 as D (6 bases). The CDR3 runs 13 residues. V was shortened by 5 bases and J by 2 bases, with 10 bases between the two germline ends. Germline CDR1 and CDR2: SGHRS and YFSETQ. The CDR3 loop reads CASRIQGNYGYTF. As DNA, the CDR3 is TGCGCCAGCAGAATACAGGGAAACTATGGCTACACCTTC.

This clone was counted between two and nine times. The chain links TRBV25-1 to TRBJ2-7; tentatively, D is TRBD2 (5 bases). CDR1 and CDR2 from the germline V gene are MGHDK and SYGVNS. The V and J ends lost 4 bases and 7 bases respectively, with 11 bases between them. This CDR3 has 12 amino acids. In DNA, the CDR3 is TGTGCCAGCAGTGGTGAGGGCAGAGAGCAGTACTTC. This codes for CASSGEGREQYF.

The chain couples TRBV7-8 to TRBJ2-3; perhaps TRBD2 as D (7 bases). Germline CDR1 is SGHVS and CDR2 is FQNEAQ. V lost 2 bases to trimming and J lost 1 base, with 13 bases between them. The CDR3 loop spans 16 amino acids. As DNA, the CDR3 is TGTGCCAGCAGCTTATCGGTCGGGGGGCGCACAGATACGCAGTATTTT. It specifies CASSLSVGGRTDTQYF.

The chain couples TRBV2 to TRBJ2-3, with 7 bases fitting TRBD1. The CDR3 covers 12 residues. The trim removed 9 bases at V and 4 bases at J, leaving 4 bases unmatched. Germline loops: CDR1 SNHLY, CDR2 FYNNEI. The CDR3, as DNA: TGTGCCAGTCGACAGGGATCAGATACGCAGTATTTT. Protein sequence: CASRQGSDTQYF.

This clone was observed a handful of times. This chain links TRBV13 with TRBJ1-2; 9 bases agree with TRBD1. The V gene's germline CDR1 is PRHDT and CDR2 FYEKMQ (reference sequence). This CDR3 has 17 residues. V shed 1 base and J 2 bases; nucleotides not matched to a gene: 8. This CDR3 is CASSLVRTGATNYGYTF. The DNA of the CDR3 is TGTGCCAGCAGCTTAGTAAGGACAGGGGCCACCAACTATGGCTACACCTTC.